This paragraph covers one T cell receptor (beta chain) sequence. Its specificity is not known. This sample is part of a study of cytomegalovirus exposure and HLA in healthy donors. Broader study findings: Later on, a genetic analysis was performed. It linked a missense variant in DCLRE1C with V- and J-gene trimming of TCR beta.

CDR3 length equals 13 residues. V was pared by 3 bases and J by 0 bases, with 3 bases between. Per germline, CDR1 SGHRS and CDR2 YFSETQ. Researchers ran the PCR with 60 Vbeta and 13 Jbeta primers. Assay: immunoSEQ multiplex PCR; the TCRdb copy retains only in-frame clones and omits some. This table has some 190,000 clones, under 80% appearing once. The clonotype comes from a man in his thirties or forties in good health and CMV-seropositive. The material sequenced was PBMCs. This chain links TRBV5-1 with TRBJ2-2; D uncertain. The CDR3: CASSSANTGELFF. CDR3 DNA sequence: TGCGCCAGCAGCTCAGCGAACACCGGGGAGCTGTTTTTT.